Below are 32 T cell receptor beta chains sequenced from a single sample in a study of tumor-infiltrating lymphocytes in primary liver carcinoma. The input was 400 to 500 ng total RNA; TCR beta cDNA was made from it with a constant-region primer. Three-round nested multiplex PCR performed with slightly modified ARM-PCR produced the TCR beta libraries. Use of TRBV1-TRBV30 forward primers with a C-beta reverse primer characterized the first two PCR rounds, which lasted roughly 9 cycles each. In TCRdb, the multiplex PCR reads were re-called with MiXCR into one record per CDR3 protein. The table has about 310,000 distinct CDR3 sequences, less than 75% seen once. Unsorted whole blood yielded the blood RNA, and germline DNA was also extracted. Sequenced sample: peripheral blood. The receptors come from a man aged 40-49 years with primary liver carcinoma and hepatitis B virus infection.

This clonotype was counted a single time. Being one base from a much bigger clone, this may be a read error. The CDR3 DNA is TGCGCCAGCGGCCAAGATCGGGGGGGAGGAGGGGAGCTGTTTTTT. Its protein product is CASGQDRGGGGELFF. The V call is TRBV4-3, the J call TRBJ2-2, with 8 bases identical to TRBD2. The length of the CDR3 is 15 residues. Germline V lookup: CDR1 LGHNA, CDR2 YSLEER.

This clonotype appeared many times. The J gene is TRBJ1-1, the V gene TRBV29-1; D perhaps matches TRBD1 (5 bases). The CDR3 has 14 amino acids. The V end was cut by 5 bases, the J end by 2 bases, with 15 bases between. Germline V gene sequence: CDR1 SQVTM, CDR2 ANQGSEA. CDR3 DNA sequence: TGCAGCGTTTCATGGGGCCAGGTAAACACTGAAGCTTTCTTT. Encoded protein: CSVSWGQVNTEAFF.

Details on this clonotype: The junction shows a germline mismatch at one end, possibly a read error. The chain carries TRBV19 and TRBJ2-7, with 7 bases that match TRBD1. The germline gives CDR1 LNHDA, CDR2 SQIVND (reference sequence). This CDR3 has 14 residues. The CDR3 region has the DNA TGTGCCAGTAATCCGACAGGGATGGGGTACGAGCAGTGCTTC. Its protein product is CASNPTGMGYEQCF.

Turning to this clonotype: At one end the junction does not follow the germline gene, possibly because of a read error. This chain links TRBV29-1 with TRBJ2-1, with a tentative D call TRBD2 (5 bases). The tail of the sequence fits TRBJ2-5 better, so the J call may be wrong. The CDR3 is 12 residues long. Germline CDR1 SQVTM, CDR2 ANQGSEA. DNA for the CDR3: TGTAGCGCCGTGACTTTGGAAGAGACCCAGTACTTC. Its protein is CSAVTLEETQYF.

CDR3 in DNA: TGTGCCAGCAGTGCTACTAGCACAGATACGCAGTATTTT. Protein product: CASSATSTDTQYF. The chain carries TRBV28 and TRBJ2-3; D gene uncertain. The CDR3 is 13 residues long. Trimming pared 5 bases from V and 0 bases from J, leaving 6 bases between. In germline, CDR1 is MDHEN, CDR2 SYDVKM. The variable domain in full, with the rest retrieved from reference TRBV28 and TRBJ2-3, is DVKVTQSSRYLVKRTGEKVFLECVQDMDHENMFWYRQDPGLGLRLIYFSYDVKMKEKGDIPEGYSVSREKKERFSLILESASTNQTSMYLCASSATSTDTQYFGPGTRLTVL.

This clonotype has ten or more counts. The CDR3: CASTPQIGGSFSDTQYF. The DNA for the CDR3 is TGTGCCAGCACCCCTCAAATAGGCGGGAGCTTTTCAGATACGCAGTATTTT. This chain connects TRBV11-1 to TRBJ2-3; TRBD2 agrees at 7 bases. This CDR3 has 17 amino acids. Per germline, CDR1 SGHAT and CDR2 FQDESV (reference sequence). V gave up 7 bases and J gave up 4 bases; unmatched junction bases: 17.

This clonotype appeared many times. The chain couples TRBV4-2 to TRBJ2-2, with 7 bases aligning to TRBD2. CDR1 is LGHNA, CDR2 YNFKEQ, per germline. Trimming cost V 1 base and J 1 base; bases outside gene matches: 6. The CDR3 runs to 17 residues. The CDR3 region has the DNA TGTGCCAGCAGCCAAGGAAGCGGGGCGAGGAACACCGGGGAGCTGTTTTTT. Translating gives CASSQGSGARNTGELFF.

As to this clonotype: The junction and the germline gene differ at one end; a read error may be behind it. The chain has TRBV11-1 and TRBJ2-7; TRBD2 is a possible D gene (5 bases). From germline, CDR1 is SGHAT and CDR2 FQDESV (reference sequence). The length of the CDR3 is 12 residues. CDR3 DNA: TGTGCCAGGAGCTTAGGAGGATACGGGCAGTACTTC. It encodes CARSLGGYGQYF.

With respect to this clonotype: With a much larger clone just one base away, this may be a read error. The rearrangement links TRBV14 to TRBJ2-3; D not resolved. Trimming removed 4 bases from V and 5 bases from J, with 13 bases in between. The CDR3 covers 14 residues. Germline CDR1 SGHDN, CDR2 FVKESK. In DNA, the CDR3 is TGTGCCAGCAGCCGTATTACAGTGGGAGATACGCAGTATTTT. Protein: CASSRITVGDTQYF.

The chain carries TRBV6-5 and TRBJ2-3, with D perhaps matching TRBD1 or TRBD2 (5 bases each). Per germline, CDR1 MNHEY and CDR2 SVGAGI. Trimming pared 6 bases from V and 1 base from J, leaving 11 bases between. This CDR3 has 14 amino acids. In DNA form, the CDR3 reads TGTGCCAGCAGCCGTCGGGACGGCACAGATACGCAGTATTTT. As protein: CASSRRDGTDTQYF.

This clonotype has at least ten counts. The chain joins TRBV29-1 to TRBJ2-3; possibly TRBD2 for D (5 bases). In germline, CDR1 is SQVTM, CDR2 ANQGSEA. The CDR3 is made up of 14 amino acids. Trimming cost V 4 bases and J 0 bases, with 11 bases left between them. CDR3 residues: CSVGAWTSTDTQYF. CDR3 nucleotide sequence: TGCAGCGTTGGGGCTTGGACTAGCACAGATACGCAGTATTTT.

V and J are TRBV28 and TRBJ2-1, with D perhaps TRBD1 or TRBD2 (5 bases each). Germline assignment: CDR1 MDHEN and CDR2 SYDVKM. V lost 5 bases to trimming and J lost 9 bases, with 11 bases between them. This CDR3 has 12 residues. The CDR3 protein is CASSRLGGEQFF. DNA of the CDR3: TGTGCCAGCAGTCGGCTTGGGGGTGAGCAGTTCTTC.

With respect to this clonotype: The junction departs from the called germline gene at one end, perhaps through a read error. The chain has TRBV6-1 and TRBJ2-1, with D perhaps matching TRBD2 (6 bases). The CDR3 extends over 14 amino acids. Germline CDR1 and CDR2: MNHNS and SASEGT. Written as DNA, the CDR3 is TGTGCCAGCAAAAAGGAGGGGACCTACAATAAGCAGTTCTTC. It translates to CASKKEGTYNKQFF.

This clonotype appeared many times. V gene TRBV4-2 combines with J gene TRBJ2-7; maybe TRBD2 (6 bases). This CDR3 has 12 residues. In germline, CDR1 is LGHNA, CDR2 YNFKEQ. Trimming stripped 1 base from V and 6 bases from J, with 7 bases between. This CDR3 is CASSQVGGEQYF. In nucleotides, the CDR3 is TGTGCCAGCAGCCAAGTGGGAGGCGAGCAGTACTTC.

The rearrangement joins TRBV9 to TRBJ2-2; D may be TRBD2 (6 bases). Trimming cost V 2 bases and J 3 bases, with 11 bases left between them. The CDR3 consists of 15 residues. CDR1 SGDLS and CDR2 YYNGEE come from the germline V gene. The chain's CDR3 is CASSVTGLHTGELFF. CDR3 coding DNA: TGTGCCAGCAGCGTGACGGGACTCCACACCGGGGAGCTGTTTTTT.

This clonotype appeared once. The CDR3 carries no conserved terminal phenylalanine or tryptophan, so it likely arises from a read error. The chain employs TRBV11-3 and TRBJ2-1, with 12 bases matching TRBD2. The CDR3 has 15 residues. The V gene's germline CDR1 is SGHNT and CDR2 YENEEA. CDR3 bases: TGTGCCAGCAGGTTAGGACTAGCGGGGCACAATGAGCAGTTCTTG. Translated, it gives CASRLGLAGHNEQFL.

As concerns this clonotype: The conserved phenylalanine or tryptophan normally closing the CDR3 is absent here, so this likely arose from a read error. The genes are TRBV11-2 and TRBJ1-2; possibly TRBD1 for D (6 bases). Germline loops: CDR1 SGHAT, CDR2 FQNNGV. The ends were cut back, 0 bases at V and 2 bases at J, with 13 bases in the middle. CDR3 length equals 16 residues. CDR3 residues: CASSLDNGGQNYGYTI. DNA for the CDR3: TGTGCCAGCAGCTTAGACAACGGGGGGCAGAACTATGGCTACACCATC.

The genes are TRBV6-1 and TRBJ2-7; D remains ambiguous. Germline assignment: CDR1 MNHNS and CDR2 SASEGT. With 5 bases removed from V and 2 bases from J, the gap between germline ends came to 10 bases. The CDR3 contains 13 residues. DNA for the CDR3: TGTGCCAGCAGTCACACACCACCCTACGAGCAGTACTTC. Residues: CASSHTPPYEQYF.

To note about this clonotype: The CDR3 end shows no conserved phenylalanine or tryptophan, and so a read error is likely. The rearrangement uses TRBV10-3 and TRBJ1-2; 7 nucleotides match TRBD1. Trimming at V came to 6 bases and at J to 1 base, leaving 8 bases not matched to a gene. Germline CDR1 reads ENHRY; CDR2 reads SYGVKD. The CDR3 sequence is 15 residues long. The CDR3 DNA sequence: TGTGCCATCAGGGTCCGGGACAGATTTAACTATGGCTACACCTCC. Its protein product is CAIRVRDRFNYGYTS.

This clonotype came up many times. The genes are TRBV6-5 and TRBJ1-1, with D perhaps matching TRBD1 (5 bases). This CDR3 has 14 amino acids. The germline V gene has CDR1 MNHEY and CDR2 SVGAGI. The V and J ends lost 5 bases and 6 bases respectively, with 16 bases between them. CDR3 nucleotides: TGTGCCAGCAGTGGACCGAGGGGCATAGCTGAAGCTTTCTTT. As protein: CASSGPRGIAEAFF.

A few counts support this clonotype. The CDR3 coding sequence is TGTGCCAGCAGTCGGGACGGGGAGGCGGAAAAACTGTTTTTT. It yields the protein CASSRDGEAEKLFF. V is TRBV28 and J is TRBJ1-4, with D perhaps matching TRBD1 (5 bases). V lost 5 bases, J lost 8 bases, and 15 bases lay in between. Germline assignment: CDR1 MDHEN and CDR2 SYDVKM. CDR3 length: 14 amino acids. Using reference TRBV28 and TRBJ1-4 for the parts outside the CDR3, the full variable domain is DVKVTQSSRYLVKRTGEKVFLECVQDMDHENMFWYRQDPGLGLRLIYFSYDVKMKEKGDIPEGYSVSREKKERFSLILESASTNQTSMYLCASSRDGEAEKLFFGSGTQLSVL.

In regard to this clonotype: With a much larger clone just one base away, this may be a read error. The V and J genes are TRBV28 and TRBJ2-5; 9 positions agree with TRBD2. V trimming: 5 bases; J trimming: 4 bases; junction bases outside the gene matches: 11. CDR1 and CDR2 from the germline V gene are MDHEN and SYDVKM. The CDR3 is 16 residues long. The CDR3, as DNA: TGTGCCAGCAGTCCTCTGAGTAGCGGGAGCAGAGAGACCCAGTACTTC. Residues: CASSPLSSGSRETQYF.

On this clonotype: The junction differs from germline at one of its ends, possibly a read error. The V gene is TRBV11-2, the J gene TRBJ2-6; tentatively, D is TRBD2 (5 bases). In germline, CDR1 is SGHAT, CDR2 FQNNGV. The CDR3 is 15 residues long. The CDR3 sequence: CASSPGLLGVNVLTF. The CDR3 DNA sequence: TGTGCCAGCAGCCCAGGTTTGCTCGGGGTCAACGTCCTGACTTTC.

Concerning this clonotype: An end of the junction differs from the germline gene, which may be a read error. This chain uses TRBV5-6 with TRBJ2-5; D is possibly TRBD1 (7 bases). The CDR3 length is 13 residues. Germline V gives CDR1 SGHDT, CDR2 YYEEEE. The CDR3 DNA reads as TGTGCCAACAGGCGGGGACAGATCTACGAGCAGTCCTTC. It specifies CANRRGQIYEQSF.

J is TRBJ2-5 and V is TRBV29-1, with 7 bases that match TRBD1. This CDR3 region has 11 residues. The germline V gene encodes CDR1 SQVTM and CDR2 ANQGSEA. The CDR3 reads CARNAGGTQYF. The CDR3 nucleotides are TGCGCGAGAAATGCAGGGGGGACCCAGTACTTC.

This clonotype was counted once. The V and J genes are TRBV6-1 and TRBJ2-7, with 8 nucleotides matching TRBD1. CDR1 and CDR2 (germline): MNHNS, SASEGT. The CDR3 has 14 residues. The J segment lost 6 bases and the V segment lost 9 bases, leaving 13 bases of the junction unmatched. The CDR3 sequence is CASSIGTGRSEQYF. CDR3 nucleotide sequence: TGTGCCAGTAGCATCGGGACAGGTCGATCCGAGCAGTACTTC.

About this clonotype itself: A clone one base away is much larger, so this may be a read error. The CDR3 DNA sequence: TGCAGCGCTCAGGTTTACAGCGGCCAGCCCCAGAATTTT. Translating gives CSAQVYSGQPQNF. This rearrangement joins TRBV29-1 to TRBJ1-5; D is undetermined. The V gene's germline CDR1 is SQVTM and CDR2 ANQGSEA. CDR3 length equals 13 residues. The full variable domain, with the rest looked up from reference TRBV29-1 and TRBJ1-5, is SAVISQKPSRDICQRGTSLTIQCQVDSQVTMMFWYRQQPGQSLTLIATANQGSEATYESGFVIDKFPISRPNLTFSTLTVSNMSPEDSSIYLCSAQVYSGQPQNFGDGTRLSIL.

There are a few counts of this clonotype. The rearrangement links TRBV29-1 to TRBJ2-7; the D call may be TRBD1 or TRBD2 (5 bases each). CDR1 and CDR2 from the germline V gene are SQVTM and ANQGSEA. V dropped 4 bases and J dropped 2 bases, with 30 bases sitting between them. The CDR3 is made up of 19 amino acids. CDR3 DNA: TGCAGCGTTGGGGCGGCCATGACATCTGGGACCGGCACTCCCTACGAGCAGTACTTC. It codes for CSVGAAMTSGTGTPYEQYF.

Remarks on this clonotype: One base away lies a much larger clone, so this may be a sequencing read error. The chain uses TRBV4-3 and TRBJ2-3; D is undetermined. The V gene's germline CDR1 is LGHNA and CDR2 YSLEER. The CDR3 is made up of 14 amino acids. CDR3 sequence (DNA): TGCGCCAGCAGCCAAGTCGTCCTTTCAGATATGCAGTATTTT. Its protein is CASSQVVLSDMQYF.

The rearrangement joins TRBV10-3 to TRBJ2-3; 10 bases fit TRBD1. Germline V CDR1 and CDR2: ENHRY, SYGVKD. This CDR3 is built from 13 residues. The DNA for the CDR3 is TGTGCTGGAGGGGGACAGGGGTCAGTTACGCAGTATTTT. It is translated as CAGGGQGSVTQYF.

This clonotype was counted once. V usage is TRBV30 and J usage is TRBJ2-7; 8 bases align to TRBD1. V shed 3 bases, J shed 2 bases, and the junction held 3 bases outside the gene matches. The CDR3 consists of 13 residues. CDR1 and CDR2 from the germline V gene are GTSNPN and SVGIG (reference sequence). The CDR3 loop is CAWRGTGTYEQYF. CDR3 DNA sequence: TGTGCCTGGAGGGGGACAGGTACCTACGAGCAGTACTTC. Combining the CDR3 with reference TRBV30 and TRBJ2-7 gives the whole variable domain SQTIHQWPATLVQPVGSPLSLECTVEGTSNPNLYWYRQAAGRGLQLLFYSVGIGQISSEVPQNLSASRPQDRQFILSSKKLLLSDSGFYLCAWRGTGTYEQYFGPGTRLTVT.

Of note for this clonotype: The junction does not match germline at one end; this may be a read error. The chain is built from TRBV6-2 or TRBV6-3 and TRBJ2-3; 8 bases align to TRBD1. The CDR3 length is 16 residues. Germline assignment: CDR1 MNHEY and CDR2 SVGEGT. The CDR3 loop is CASRRSGGAGSDAQYF. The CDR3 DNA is TGTGCCAGCAGACGATCAGGGGGCGCAGGTTCAGATGCGCAGTATTTT.